This T cell receptor (beta chain) originates from a study of blood T cell repertoires in COVID-19. The wider study: Acute and convalescent COVID-19 samples came from the United States, Italy and Spain. T cells, B-cell-depleted T cells, or PBMCs provided the cDNA or gDNA that served as material.

Clones were sequenced by immunoSEQ multiplex PCR, and TCRdb holds only the in-frame ones, with some missing. The data contain approximately 59,000 clones, about 85% of them singletons. This clone was seen only once. The V gene lost 5 bases and the J gene lost 5 bases, with 19 bases spanning the gap. The CDR3 contains 15 residues. Germline loops: CDR1 SEHNR, CDR2 FQNEAQ (reference sequence). Sequences were obtained from peripheral blood. The rearrangement links TRBV7-9 to TRBJ2-7; D is possibly TRBD2 (6 bases). The source is a woman aged 80 or over with acute or convalescent COVID-19. CDR3 in DNA: TGTGCCAGCAGCCTACGGACGGGGGAATGGGACGAGCAGTACTTC. Translated: CASSLRTGEWDEQYF.